This T cell receptor beta chain was documented in a study of T-cell memory formation after mild COVID-19. The ends were cut back, 3 bases at V and 4 bases at J, with 13 bases in the middle. The CDR3 has 15 amino acids. CDR1 and CDR2 from the germline V gene are LGHDT and YNNKEL (reference sequence). TCRdb recomputed calls from the 5' RACE reads with MiXCR, one row per CDR3 protein. The table records about 68,000 distinct CDR3 sequences, over 15% of them present only once. Concerning this clonotype: A much more abundant neighbour one base away suggests this may be a read error.

The TCR originated in an adult woman who had mild COVID-19 (a few samples of this study predate the infection). Cell type and time point are not known. The chain carries TRBV3-1 and TRBJ2-1; D is uncertain. The sequenced sample was PBMCs or a T cell subset sorted from them (not recorded which). The CDR3 loop is CASSHLGAWYNEQFF. CDR3 nucleotide sequence: TGTGCCAGCAGCCACCTTGGTGCTTGGTACAATGAGCAGTTCTTC.